Here is one T cell receptor beta chain with its context. Its cognate antigen has yet to be identified. No clone much larger than this one lies a single base away; base qualities are absent. RNA was extracted using the RNeasy kit, and roughly 0.5 to 1 microgram was reverse transcribed with random hexamers. The immunoSEQ multiplex PCR assay, which covers 54 Vbeta and 13 Jbeta segments, was used to amplify TCR beta CDR3 regions. PCR amplification bias was corrected by using a synthetic template baseline for primer optimization and computational correction. Under the source paper's analysis protocol: Reads were assigned to V, D and J genes according to IMGT and analyzed in immunoSEQ Analyzer, with only productive sequences retained. Clonality was calculated as one minus the Shannon entropy normalized by log2 of the number of productive unique sequences. For each patient and control, public and private clones were evaluated among the 100 most prevalent clones. Clones were defined as Susac-specific when absent from the healthy and MS cohorts, from 1052 published viral clones and from other ImmuneACCESS disease sequences. TCRdb itself trimmed the public reads at Q25 with fastp, ran MiXCR and retained productive beta chains. When rows share a CDR3 protein, they turn into one entry using the most common DNA and genes. TCRdb, not the original authors, processed these V and J calls. Across this sample there are roughly 140,000 distinct CDR3 sequences, with 90% to 96% seen only once. The top ten hold around 0.08% of the sample.

Peripheral blood CD8+ and CD4+ T cells from healthy donors, Susac syndrome patients and multiple sclerosis patients were profiled using high-throughput TCR beta sequencing. Susac syndrome patients met recently defined diagnostic criteria for definite or probable disease. Bulk CD8+ and CD4+ T cells were purified by magnetic negative isolation, whereas CD8+ TEMRA cells were enriched by FACS. Blood was drawn into EDTA tubes, processed within 24 hours, and PBMCs were isolated by density gradient centrifugation. PBMCs intended for TCR sequencing were cryopreserved in liquid nitrogen and were subsequently thawed in a 37 degrees C water bath. The sorted or isolated CD4+, CD8+ and CD8+ TEMRA cells reached a purity of at least 90%. The sample originates from a study of CD8 T cells in Susac syndrome (dated by TCRdb to the late 2010s). About the investigation overall: Of the Susac syndrome patients who were sequenced, roughly six had clinically active disease and 8 or 9 were in clinical remission. The study used repertoire sequencing to test whether antigen drove CD8+ T cell activation and differentiation in Susac syndrome. At blood withdrawal, Susac syndrome patients were either therapy-naive, taking corticosteroids (in some cases with IVIg as well), or taking IVIg alone. General findings and caveats noted by the study authors: The number of individuals in the TCR sequencing and HLA analysis was recognized as being relatively small. No clonal expansion was detected in the CD4+ T cell repertoire of Susac syndrome patients.

According to the germline V gene (reference sequence), CDR1 reads SEHNR and CDR2 reads FQNEAQ. The CDR3 runs 14 residues from the cysteine to the phenylalanine. The CDR3 DNA has 42 bases and is translated from base 1. V sheds 5 bases and J sheds 0 bases, leaving 7 bases between their ends. Sequencing used CD4+ T cells from PBMCs. The origin of this receptor is a human donor with Susac syndrome. The rearranged segments are TRBV7-9 and TRBJ1-4; the D gene cannot be resolved reliably. The nucleotide sequence reads TGTGCCAGCAGCCTCTCTTCAACTAATGAAAAACTGTTTTTT. Its translation is CASSLSSTNEKLFF.